This T cell receptor beta chain was obtained from a study of blood T cell repertoires in COVID-19. This clone has only one observation. Here immunoSEQ multiplex PCR was the method, and the copy in TCRdb shows in-frame clones only, minus some. The table lists about 270,000 clones, around 86% of them singletons. The sequence derives from a middle-aged man with active or convalescent COVID-19. Sequencing input: peripheral blood.

This CDR3 reads CATSDWEGTPPQETQYF. The CDR3 DNA is TGTGCCACCAGTGATTGGGAGGGGACCCCCCCCCAAGAGACCCAGTACTTC. This chain links TRBV24-1 with TRBJ2-5; 7 nucleotides agree with TRBD2. With V trimmed by 2 bases and J by 1 base, 9 bases remained unmatched. CDR3 length: 17 amino acids. Germline loops: CDR1 KGHDR, CDR2 SFDVKD.